The 23 T cell receptor beta chains given below trace back to one sample, sequenced in a study of cytomegalovirus exposure and HLA in healthy donors. The PCR used 60 Vbeta and 13 Jbeta primers. The data were produced by immunoSEQ multiplex PCR, yet TCRdb's version contains in-frame clones alone and is incomplete. Here the sample spans 150,000 to 200,000 clones, 75% to 90% being singletons. Material: PBMCs. These TCRs come from a male donor in good health and CMV-seronegative.

The rearrangement joins TRBV18 to TRBJ1-1; D ambiguous. The germline V and J ends were trimmed by 3 bases and 2 bases, with 10 bases remaining between them. CDR3 length: 14 residues. The germline gives CDR1 KGHSH, CDR2 LQKENI. CDR3 in amino acids: CASSPLTVNTEAFF. CDR3 bases: TGTGCCAGCTCACCCCTGACTGTTAACACTGAAGCTTTCTTT.

CDR3 sequence: CASSDSELAKNIQYF. The CDR3 region has the DNA TGTGCCAGCAGCGACAGCGAATTAGCCAAAAACATTCAGTACTTC. This sequence joins TRBV2 and TRBJ2-4, with D tentatively TRBD1 (5 bases). Between the trimmed V and J ends, which lost 6 bases and 0 bases, there was a span of 12 bases. Germline V gene sequence: CDR1 SNHLY, CDR2 FYNNEI. The CDR3 covers 15 residues.

This clone has more than one count but fewer than ten. The rearrangement joins TRBV5-1 to TRBJ1-1, with D uncertain. Germline CDR1 is SGHRS and CDR2 is YFSETQ. V lost 3 bases to trimming and J lost 1 base, with 7 bases between them. This CDR3 is 13 amino acids long. CDR3 bases: TGCGCCAGCAGCTCGGGGAGGAACACTGAAGCTTTCTTT. It specifies CASSSGRNTEAFF.

The CDR3 region is CASSKRNPGQGASEAFF. The DNA for the CDR3 is TGTGCCAGTAGTAAACGCAATCCGGGACAGGGGGCGTCTGAAGCTTTCTTT. The chain uses TRBV19 and TRBJ1-1; 12 nucleotides match TRBD1. The trim removed 4 bases at V and 6 bases at J, leaving 12 bases unmatched. The CDR3 has 17 amino acids. The germline CDR1 and CDR2 sequences are LNHDA and SQIVND (reference sequence).

The rearrangement links TRBV18 to TRBJ1-1; TRBD1 might be the D (5 bases). Trimming cost V 8 bases and J 0 bases, with 10 bases left between them. This CDR3 has 13 amino acids. Germline CDR1 KGHSH, CDR2 LQKENI. The CDR3 protein is CASRLDMNTEAFF. Written as DNA, the CDR3 is TGTGCCAGCCGATTGGACATGAACACTGAAGCTTTCTTT.

The genes are TRBV6-5 and TRBJ1-6; D might be TRBD1 (6 bases). V was shortened by 2 bases and J by 14 bases, with 13 bases between the two germline ends. CDR1 and CDR2 (germline): MNHEY, SVGAGI. CDR3 length: 13 residues. DNA of the CDR3: TGTGCCAGCAGTTACGACCGGGGGGCGACCCTCCACTTT. Encoded protein: CASSYDRGATLHF.

The V call is TRBV7-2, the J call TRBJ2-1, with 15 bases that match TRBD2. The CDR3 totals 18 residues. The V gene's germline CDR1 is SGHTA and CDR2 FQGNSA. V was pared by 2 bases and J by 7 bases, with 9 bases of the junction left unmatched. The CDR3 DNA reads TGTGCCAGCAGCTTACGGCTCGGACTAGCGGGGGGGAGGAATGAGCAGTTCTTC. As protein: CASSLRLGLAGGRNEQFF.

The J gene is TRBJ2-5, the V gene TRBV10-2, with TRBD1 matching 7 bases. J gave up 9 bases and V 4 bases, and 11 bases lay outside the gene matches. The CDR3 is made up of 14 amino acids. Germline V gives CDR1 WSHSY, CDR2 SAAADI. CDR3 in amino acids: CASSAGQNVRAQYF. In nucleotides, the CDR3 is TGCGCCAGCAGTGCGGGACAGAATGTAAGGGCCCAGTACTTC.

The V and J genes are TRBV2 and TRBJ2-7, with a weak D call TRBD2 (5 bases). Germline values: CDR1 SNHLY, CDR2 FYNNEI. Trimming left V 6 bases short and J 3 bases short, with 15 bases between. The CDR3 length is 14 residues. In nucleotides, the CDR3 is TGTGCCAGCAGCCACCTCGGGGTAGACTACGAGCAGTACTTC. Its translation is CASSHLGVDYEQYF.

This chain links TRBV10-3 with TRBJ1-6; a possible D gene is TRBD1 (6 bases). Germline loops: CDR1 ENHRY, CDR2 SYGVKD. The CDR3 totals 16 residues. Between the trimmed V and J ends, which lost 0 bases and 7 bases, there was a span of 13 bases. CDR3 sequence: CAISESPPGENSPLHF. As DNA, the CDR3 is TGTGCCATCAGTGAGTCCCCCCCAGGGGAGAATTCACCCCTCCACTTT.

The chain is built from TRBV18 and TRBJ1-2; D gene unclear. Trimming took 3 bases from V and 13 from J, leaving 18 bases between them. This CDR3 comprises 13 residues. Germline-derived CDR1 and CDR2 are KGHSH and LQKENI. The CDR3 loop is CASSPEQLQSRTF. CDR3 nucleotide sequence: TGTGCCAGCTCACCGGAACAGCTACAGTCTCGCACCTTC. Filled out from reference TRBV18 and TRBJ1-2, the complete variable domain reads NAGVMQNPRHLVRRRGQEARLRCSPMKGHSHVYWYRQLPEEGLKFMVYLQKENIIDESGMPKERFSAEFPKEGPSILRIQQVVRGDSAAYFCASSPEQLQSRTFGSGTRLTVV.

V gene TRBV19 combines with J gene TRBJ2-2; perhaps TRBD1 as D (6 bases). CDR3 length: 15 residues. CDR1 and CDR2 from the germline V gene are LNHDA and SQIVND (reference sequence). Deletions cut 3 bases from V and 2 bases from J, with 10 bases between. CDR3 sequence reads: CASSIRDTNTGELFF. The CDR3, as DNA: TGTGCCAGTAGTATTAGGGACACAAACACCGGGGAGCTGTTTTTT.

This sequence joins TRBV6-1 and TRBJ1-2; the match to TRBD1 covers 9 bases. This CDR3 is built from 15 residues. Per germline, CDR1 MNHNS and CDR2 SASEGT. Trimming cost V 4 bases and J 4 bases; bases outside gene matches: 7. The CDR3 here is CASSAQGALGYGYTF. CDR3 DNA sequence: TGTGCCAGCAGTGCACAGGGGGCCCTTGGCTATGGCTACACCTTC.

The genes are TRBV6-1 and TRBJ2-2; the D is unclear. Germline V gene data show CDR1 as MNHNS and CDR2 as SASEGT. This CDR3 comprises 14 residues. V gave up 2 bases and J gave up 7 bases, with 11 bases separating them. This CDR3 reads CASSENKLNGELFF. DNA of the CDR3: TGTGCCAGCAGTGAAAACAAACTAAACGGGGAGCTGTTTTTT.

This chain links TRBV5-1 with TRBJ2-5, with 7 bases that match TRBD2. V trimming: 7 bases; J trimming: 2 bases; junction bases outside the gene matches: 8. The germline V gene has CDR1 SGHRS and CDR2 YFSETQ. There are 14 residues in the CDR3. The CDR3 DNA follows: TGCGCCAGCGGGGGGGGGTCATTTCAAGAGACCCAGTACTTC. It specifies CASGGGSFQETQYF.

The V and J genes are TRBV5-1 and TRBJ2-1; D is perhaps TRBD1 (6 bases). V lost 0 bases, J lost 10 bases, and 14 bases lay in between. Germline V gene lookup returns CDR1 SGHRS and CDR2 YFSETQ. This CDR3 is built from 14 residues. CDR3 nucleotide sequence: TGCGCCAGCAGCTTGGGGACAGAAGGGGCCGAGCAGTTCTTC. This sequence encodes CASSLGTEGAEQFF.

This clone was recorded once. This chain links TRBV5-1 with TRBJ1-3, with D perhaps matching TRBD1 (5 bases). Trimming removed 3 bases at V and 6 bases at J, with 16 bases between. The CDR3 is made up of 15 amino acids. Germline assignment: CDR1 SGHRS and CDR2 YFSETQ. The CDR3 bases are TGCGCCAGCAGCTACCAGGGCACGGGTGAAAACACCATATATTTT. It translates to CASSYQGTGENTIYF.

The DNA of the CDR3 is TGTGCCAGCAGCGTAGGTCTCACAGGCCAAATTTCACCCCTCCACTTT. This sequence encodes CASSVGLTGQISPLHF. The chain is built from TRBV9 and TRBJ1-6; D may be TRBD1 (5 bases). The CDR3 sequence is 16 residues long. With 0 bases removed from V and 9 bases from J, the gap between germline ends came to 16 bases. Per germline, CDR1 SGDLS and CDR2 YYNGEE.

This chain uses TRBV5-1 with TRBJ1-2, with 9 bases identical to TRBD1. The CDR3 extends over 14 amino acids. Losses at the gene ends were 5 bases for V and 4 bases for J; bases not matched to a gene: 6. Germline V CDR1 and CDR2: SGHRS, YFSETQ. The CDR3 DNA sequence: TGCGCCAGCAGGGCGACAGGGGGTGTCTATGGCTACACCTTC. Its translation is CASRATGGVYGYTF.

This chain uses TRBV5-5 with TRBJ2-5, with 8 bases that match TRBD1. The J call is in doubt because the DNA end fits TRBJ2-7 better. Germline V gene lookup returns CDR1 SGHKS and CDR2 YYEKEE (reference sequence). The CDR3 consists of 17 residues. This CDR3 is CASSLGDRSYDPYEQYF. CDR3 coding DNA: TGTGCCAGCAGCTTGGGGGACAGGTCGTACGATCCCTACGAGCAGTACTTC.

The rearrangement uses TRBV11-2 and TRBJ2-7; 8 bases line up with TRBD1. The CDR3 runs 15 residues. The V gene end was trimmed by 6 bases and the J gene end by 6 bases; junction bases not matched to a gene: 13. The germline CDR1 and CDR2 sequences are SGHAT and FQNNGV. The CDR3 here is CASRDTPRGHGEQYF. The CDR3 DNA is TGTGCCAGCAGAGACACCCCCAGGGGGCACGGCGAGCAGTACTTC.

V usage is TRBV7-6 and J usage is TRBJ1-1; no clear D. The CDR3 is made up of 14 amino acids. Trimming shortened V by 2 bases and J by 8 bases, and 15 bases separated the two germline ends. Looked up from germline, CDR1 is SGHVS and CDR2 is FNYEAQ. This chain's CDR3 is CASSLTGKPNEAFF. DNA of the CDR3: TGTGCCAGCAGCTTAACGGGGAAACCCAACGAAGCTTTCTTT.

This chain uses TRBV10-3 with TRBJ2-2; TRBD2 agrees at 8 bases. This CDR3 spans 15 amino acids. With 2 bases clipped from V and 1 base from J, the junction kept 0 bases outside the gene matches. Germline CDR1 ENHRY, CDR2 SYGVKD. The CDR3 nucleotides read TGTGCCATCAGTGAGCTAGCGGGGAACACCGGGGAGCTGTTTTTT. Translated: CAISELAGNTGELFF.